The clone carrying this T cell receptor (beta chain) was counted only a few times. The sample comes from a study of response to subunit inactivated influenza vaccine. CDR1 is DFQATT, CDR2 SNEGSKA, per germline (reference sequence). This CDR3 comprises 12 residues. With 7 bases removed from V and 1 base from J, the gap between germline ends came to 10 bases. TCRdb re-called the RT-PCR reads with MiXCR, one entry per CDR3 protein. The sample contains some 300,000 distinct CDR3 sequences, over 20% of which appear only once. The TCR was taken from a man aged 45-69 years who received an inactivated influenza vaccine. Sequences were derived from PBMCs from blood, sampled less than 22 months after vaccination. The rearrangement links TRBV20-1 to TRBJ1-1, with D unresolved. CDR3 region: CSVRQPNTEAFF. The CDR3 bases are TGCAGTGTGCGGCAGCCGAACACTGAAGCTTTCTTT.